These 8 T cell receptor beta chains were all obtained from the same sample, sequenced in a study of molecular identifiers for immune sequencing clone quantification. TCRdb itself ran the PCR reads through MiXCR, one entry per CDR3 protein. The sample carries hundreds of thousands of distinct CDR3 sequences, less than 30% recorded once. Material: naive CD8+ T cells from blood, with Jurkat cell RNA spiked in. Subset noted: FACS-sorted CD8+CD4-CCR7+CD45RA+ naive T cells. The receptors originated from a human donor in good health. Some libraries in this study had Jurkat cell RNA spiked in.

This clonotype was picked up a small number of times. This sequence joins TRBV27 and TRBJ1-2; 8 bases are shared with TRBD1. Germline lookup yields CDR1 MNHEY and CDR2 SMNVEV (reference sequence). The CDR3 spans 15 residues. The ends lost 3 bases at V and 5 bases at J; junction bases unmatched: 8. CDR3 protein: CASSFSQGAFYGYTF. CDR3 nucleotides: TGTGCCAGCAGTTTTTCTCAGGGGGCGTTTTATGGCTACACCTTC.

With respect to this clonotype: A much larger clone is a single base away; this may be a read error. V and J are TRBV4-1 and TRBJ2-3, with D tentatively TRBD1 (5 bases). Germline lookup yields CDR1 MGHRA and CDR2 YSYEKL. This CDR3 comprises 15 residues. Trimming cost V 5 bases and J 4 bases, with 16 bases left between them. CDR3 nucleotides: TGCGCCAGCAGCTTCGCCAGACAGAAGGCAGATACGCAGTATTTT. Translating gives CASSFARQKADTQYF.

With respect to this clonotype: This may come from a read error, since a much larger clone is one base off. The chain has TRBV7-9 and TRBJ2-2; D remains unclear. This CDR3 has 13 residues. The V end lost 0 bases, the J end lost 4 bases, and 3 bases lay between the germline ends. Germline-derived CDR1 and CDR2 are SEHNR and FQNEAQ (reference sequence). CDR3 in amino acids: CASSLATTGELFF. As DNA, the CDR3 is TGTGCCAGCAGCTTAGCGACCACCGGGGAGCTGTTTTTT. Supplemented by reference TRBV7-9 and TRBJ2-2, the full variable domain reads DTGVSQNPRHKITKRGQNVTFRCDPISEHNRLYWYRQTLGQGPEFLTYFQNEAQLEKSRLLSDRFSAERPKGSFSTLEIQRTEQGDSAMYLCASSLATTGELFFGEGSRLTVL.

This clonotype was found many times. The chain combines TRBV4-3 with TRBJ2-3; D remains ambiguous. This CDR3 has 15 amino acids. In germline, CDR1 is LGHNA, CDR2 YSLEER. Trimming took off 0 bases at V and 0 bases at J, with 7 bases between the two ends. The CDR3 DNA is TGCGCCAGCAGCCAAGATTTAATGAGCACAGATACGCAGTATTTT. Amino acids: CASSQDLMSTDTQYF.

The rearrangement links TRBV12-3 or TRBV12-4 to TRBJ2-7, with a possible D match to TRBD1 (6 bases). V lost 4 bases, J lost 3 bases, and 13 bases lay in between. This CDR3 has 14 amino acids. The CDR3 region is CASSYRDTFYEQYF. The CDR3 DNA sequence: TGTGCCAGCAGTTACCGGGACACCTTCTACGAGCAGTACTTC.

This clonotype was picked up one time. A clone one base away is much larger, so this may be a read error. The chain recombines TRBV6-5 with TRBJ2-3; 14 bases align to TRBD2. This CDR3 has 17 residues. The V and J ends lost 7 bases and 4 bases, in that order; junction bases with no gene match: 10. CDR1 and CDR2 (germline): MNHEY, SVGAGI. The CDR3 bases are TGTGCCAGCATCGCCCCGGGACTAGCGGGGGCCGCAGATACGCAGTATTTT. This gives the protein CASIAPGLAGAADTQYF.

In this sample, this clonotype turned up a few times. The chain employs TRBV24-1 and TRBJ2-1; D ambiguous. Per germline, CDR1 KGHDR and CDR2 SFDVKD. The V end lost 5 bases, the J end lost 14 bases, and 18 bases lay between the germline ends. This CDR3 region has 13 residues. CDR3 in amino acids: CATSGGTERVEFF. In DNA form, the CDR3 reads TGTGCCACCAGTGGTGGTACAGAAAGGGTCGAGTTCTTC.

This clonotype came up a few times. The chain has TRBV6-1 and TRBJ2-7; 8 bases align to TRBD1. V lost 6 bases to trimming and J lost 5 bases; unmatched junction nucleotides: 3. The CDR3 consists of 12 residues. Germline CDR1 MNHNS, CDR2 SASEGT. In DNA form, the CDR3 reads TGTGCCAGCAGGGTACAGGGGGACGAGCAGTACTTC. This codes for CASRVQGDEQYF.